This TCR beta chain was identified in a study of cytomegalovirus exposure and HLA in healthy donors. Across the whole study: Unique TCR beta sequences numbering over 100 million came from approximately 180 million T cells in an earlier analysis. Study-level results: For cytomegalovirus status, the classifier reportedly gave diagnoses with high specificity and sensitivity.

Primers included in the PCR were 60 Vbeta and 13 Jbeta primers. In the authors' workflow: Approximately 11 million shared chains were among approximately 87 million unique TCR beta chains counted in a later analysis. Only in-frame clones appear in the TCRdb table, and some are missing; sequencing was by immunoSEQ multiplex PCR. That table gives V, J and clone size, and the DNA gave D and trimming. The table has about 92,000 clones, roughly 63% seen once. Of note for this clone: Its antigen is unknown.

CDR3 length equals 13 residues. CDR1 is LNHDA and CDR2 is SQIVND in the germline V gene (reference sequence). V was clipped by 1 base and J by 7 bases, with 10 bases between them. Sequenced sample: PBMCs. The chain recombines TRBV19 with TRBJ1-2; a possible D gene is TRBD1 (6 bases). This clonotype was sampled from a man in his fifties or sixties in good health and CMV-seronegative. CDR3: CASSIATGGGYTF. CDR3 in DNA: TGTGCCAGTAGTATAGCGACAGGAGGTGGCTACACCTTC.